The 21 T cell receptor beta chains below come from one sample, sequenced in a study of glioma-infiltrating T cells. The iRepertoire nested amplicon-rescue multiplex PCR amplified TCR alpha and beta CDR3s from RNA. TCRdb processed the multiplex PCR reads anew with MiXCR; each CDR3 protein has one entry. The data show about 140,000 distinct CDR3 sequences, about two fifths seen once. Sequencing used glioma tissue, nonneoplastic brain tissue, or PBMCs (not recorded which). These receptors were taken from a human donor with low-grade glioma or glioblastoma, undergoing nonglioma brain surgery, or in good health (not recorded which).

The rearrangement joins TRBV6-5 to TRBJ2-4; the D gene is possibly TRBD2 (6 bases). The DNA end lines up better with TRBJ2-5; the J call may be wrong. In germline, CDR1 is MNHEY, CDR2 SVGAGI. The CDR3 length is 15 residues. The CDR3 here is CASSLGKTGGETQYF. DNA of the CDR3: TGTGCCAGCAGTTTGGGGAAAACCGGAGGGGAGACCCAGTACTTC.

The chain has TRBV6-5 and TRBJ2-7; D is uncertain. CDR1 is MNHEY and CDR2 is SVGAGI in the germline V gene. V lost 2 bases and J lost 5, with 13 bases in between. The CDR3 has 14 amino acids. CDR3 sequence reads: CASSYALYVNEQYF. CDR3 sequence (DNA): TGTGCCAGCAGTTACGCTCTCTACGTCAACGAGCAGTACTTC.

The CDR3 spells CASSLEGQGRDTQYF. The CDR3 DNA follows: TGTGCCAGCAGCTTAGAGGGGCAGGGCAGAGATACGCAGTATTTT. The chain recombines TRBV7-2 with TRBJ2-3, with D perhaps TRBD1 (5 bases). The CDR3 contains 15 residues. V was pared by 1 base and J by 5 bases, with 13 bases between. CDR1 SGHTA and CDR2 FQGNSA come from the germline V gene.

The V gene is TRBV3-1, the J gene TRBJ2-7; no reliable D call. The better agreement between TRBJ2-1 and the DNA end casts doubt on the J call. Germline V gene sequence: CDR1 LGHDT, CDR2 YNNKEL (reference sequence). This CDR3 is 12 amino acids long. The CDR3 region has the DNA TGTGCCAGCAGCCAAGCAAACAATGAGCAGTTCTTC. Its translation: CASSQANNEQFF.

This clonotype was seen a few times. The chain joins TRBV18 to TRBJ1-1; 8 nucleotides align to TRBD1. Germline V lookup: CDR1 KGHSH, CDR2 LQKENI. The CDR3 is 16 residues long. Unmatched junction bases numbered 9, after V lost 5 bases and J lost 1 base. The CDR3 loop is CASSESTGAPNTEAFF. The CDR3 DNA sequence: TGTGCCAGCTCAGAATCGACAGGGGCACCGAACACTGAAGCTTTCTTT.

The rearrangement uses TRBV28 and TRBJ1-1; no firm D call. This CDR3 comprises 15 residues. Germline V gene sequence: CDR1 MDHEN, CDR2 SYDVKM. Deletions cut 5 bases from V and 0 bases from J, with 13 bases between. The CDR3 loop is CASSHPRAVNTEAFF. CDR3 nucleotide sequence: TGTGCCAGCAGTCACCCTCGAGCGGTGAACACTGAAGCTTTCTTT.

The J gene is TRBJ1-1, the V gene TRBV6-2 or TRBV6-3; a weak D match, TRBD1 (5 bases). The CDR3 covers 14 residues. V was shortened by 2 bases and J by 4 bases, with 11 bases between the two germline ends. Germline CDR1 MNHEY, CDR2 SVGEGT. Here the CDR3 DNA reads TGTGCCAGCAGTTACCCGGGACTGGGCACTGAAGCTTTCTTT. Protein: CASSYPGLGTEAFF.

The table lists this clonotype with a few counts. The rearrangement uses TRBV10-3 and TRBJ2-7, with D possibly called TRBD1 or TRBD2 (5 bases each). The germline V gene encodes CDR1 ENHRY and CDR2 SYGVKD. This CDR3 has 12 residues. V shed 6 bases and J shed 2 bases, with 8 bases lying between them. This chain's CDR3 is CAISGTPYEQYF. CDR3 in DNA: TGTGCCATCAGCGGGACCCCCTACGAGCAGTACTTC.

CDR3 sequence (DNA): TGCGCCAGCAGCCGAGTACAGGGGGCGGATACTGAAGCTTTCTTT. This translates into CASSRVQGADTEAFF. The rearrangement links TRBV4-1 to TRBJ1-1; TRBD1 aligns across 9 bases. V was clipped by 4 bases and J by 5 bases; unmatched bases: 8. Per germline, CDR1 MGHRA and CDR2 YSYEKL. This CDR3 spans 15 amino acids.

On this clonotype itself: Being one base from a much bigger clone, this may be a read error. This chain connects TRBV6-6 to TRBJ2-1; D possibly corresponds to TRBD1 (6 bases). Trimming cost V 9 bases and J 4 bases, with 16 bases left between them. The germline gives CDR1 MNHNY, CDR2 SVGAGI (reference sequence). The CDR3 sequence is 14 residues long. The CDR3 spells CASDTGWIYNEQFF. CDR3 nucleotide sequence: TGTGCCAGTGACACAGGGTGGATATACAATGAGCAGTTCTTC.

V is TRBV27 and J is TRBJ2-7, with 7 positions matching TRBD1. The germline V gene encodes CDR1 MNHEY and CDR2 SMNVEV (reference sequence). The CDR3 spans 14 residues. The junction had 8 bases not matched to a gene; V was cut back by 4 bases and J by 5 bases. CDR3 nucleotide sequence: TGTGCCAGCAGTTCGACAGGGAATCGCCACGAGCAGTACTTC. Its protein product is CASSSTGNRHEQYF.

This clonotype has only one observation. The chain couples TRBV7-2 to TRBJ2-5; D gene ambiguous. V lost 5 bases and J lost 4, with 14 bases in between. The CDR3 covers 14 residues. Germline assignment: CDR1 SGHTA and CDR2 FQGNSA. In DNA, the CDR3 is TGTGCCAGCAGCCCCAGTGAACGAAGAGAGACCCAGTACTTC. Its protein product is CASSPSERRETQYF.

This chain uses TRBV27 with TRBJ1-2; 7 bases align to TRBD1. V was clipped by 6 bases and J by 4 bases; unmatched bases: 8. CDR1 is MNHEY and CDR2 is SMNVEV in the germline V gene (reference sequence). This CDR3 spans 14 amino acids. The CDR3 nucleotides are TGTGCCAGCAGATCCGGGACAGCGTTCTATGGCTACACCTTC. This codes for CASRSGTAFYGYTF.

The V and J genes are TRBV10-3 and TRBJ1-5; 8 bases map to TRBD1. CDR3 length: 16 amino acids. CDR1 is ENHRY and CDR2 is SYGVKD in the germline V gene. V trimming: 3 bases; J trimming: 2 bases; junction bases outside the gene matches: 6. The CDR3 DNA follows: TGTGCCATCAGTGAAGGACAGGGTAAGGGCAATCAGCCCCAGCATTTT. Translating gives CAISEGQGKGNQPQHF.

This clonotype has just a few counts. CDR3 loop: CASSWKEGTEAFF. CDR3 bases: TGTGCCAGCAGCTGGAAGGAGGGCACTGAAGCTTTCTTT. The genes are TRBV7-2 and TRBJ1-1, with D hard to call. Trimming pared 4 bases from V and 4 bases from J, leaving 10 bases between. The CDR3 has 13 amino acids. CDR1 and CDR2 (germline): SGHTA, FQGNSA.

The gene calls are TRBV2 and TRBJ2-4; D is perhaps TRBD1 (5 bases). CDR1 and CDR2 (germline): SNHLY, FYNNEI. The V gene lost 6 bases and the J gene lost 7 bases, with 16 bases spanning the gap. The CDR3 extends over 14 amino acids. The CDR3 loop reads CASSAMQGKNIQYF. In nucleotides, the CDR3 is TGTGCCAGCAGCGCGATGCAGGGAAAGAACATTCAGTACTTC.

The J gene is TRBJ1-5, the V gene TRBV4-1; 8 bases agree with TRBD1. This CDR3 has 17 residues. Germline assignment: CDR1 MGHRA and CDR2 YSYEKL. V was clipped by 1 base and J by 0 bases; unmatched bases: 5. The CDR3 coding sequence is TGCGCCAGCAGCCAAGCAGGACAGGGTGTTAGCAATCAGCCCCAGCATTTT. Protein sequence: CASSQAGQGVSNQPQHF.

The chain has TRBV20-1 and TRBJ1-5, with 8 positions matching TRBD1. V shed 3 bases, J shed 3 bases, and the junction held 7 bases outside the gene matches. CDR3 size: 15 residues. Germline V gives CDR1 DFQATT, CDR2 SNEGSKA (reference sequence). In nucleotides, the CDR3 is TGCAGTGCTAGTAACCGGGACAGGCTCAATCAGCCCCAGCATTTT. It encodes CSASNRDRLNQPQHF.

The rearrangement links TRBV18 to TRBJ2-1, with D maybe TRBD2 (6 bases). The V end lost 0 bases, the J end lost 10 bases, and 10 bases lay between the germline ends. CDR1 KGHSH and CDR2 LQKENI come from the germline V gene. There are 13 residues in the CDR3. CDR3 sequence: CASSPPEGLEQFF. The CDR3 DNA sequence: TGTGCCAGCTCACCACCGGAGGGGCTAGAGCAGTTCTTC.

The rearrangement links TRBV5-8 to TRBJ1-1; D may be TRBD1 (5 bases). This CDR3 has 14 amino acids. V shed 4 bases and J shed 8 bases, with 18 bases lying between them. Germline V gene sequence: CDR1 SGHTS, CDR2 YDEGEE. The CDR3 protein is CASSPWGVRTEAFF. DNA of the CDR3: TGTGCCAGCAGCCCCTGGGGGGTGAGGACAGAAGCTTTCTTT.

This clonotype was observed a few times. The chain carries TRBV7-7 and TRBJ2-5; 11 bases line up with TRBD1. This CDR3 region has 13 residues. CDR1 is SSHAT and CDR2 is FNYEAQ in the germline V gene (reference sequence). DNA for the CDR3: TGTGCTAGCGGACAGGGGGCAGGAGAGACCCAGTACTTC. Its translation: CASGQGAGETQYF. Using reference TRBV7-7 and TRBJ2-5 for the parts outside the CDR3, the full variable domain is GAGVSQSPRYKVTKRGQDVTLRCDPISSHATLYWYQQALGQGPEFLTYFNYEAQPDKSGLPSDRFSAERPEGSISTLTIQRTEQRDSAMYRCASGQGAGETQYFGPGTRLLVL.